The sequence of this TCR beta chain was determined in a study of blood T cell repertoires in COVID-19. Clones were read by immunoSEQ multiplex PCR, and TCRdb kept only the in-frame ones, dropping some. Here the sample spans 350,000 to 550,000 clones, around 91% being singletons. CDR3 length: 15 residues. CDR1 is MGHRA, CDR2 YSYEKL, per germline. V lost 1 base and J lost 5; bases outside the gene matches: 4. The sequence derives from a man aged 25 to 40 who had recovered from COVID-19. What was sequenced was PBMCs or T cells enriched from blood (not recorded which). The genes are TRBV4-1 and TRBJ2-1; 8 positions agree with TRBD2. The CDR3 bases are TGCGCCAGCAGCCAAGGCCTAGCGGGTCACAATGAGCAGTTCTTC. Protein sequence: CASSQGLAGHNEQFF.